This entry is about one T cell receptor beta chain. This clone was observed a few times. Its antigen is currently not known. Qualities for individual bases were not recorded, and no much larger clone is one base off. CDR1 and CDR2 are read off the germline V gene (reference sequence) as MNHNY and SVGAGI. CDR3 length: 13 amino acids, cysteine to phenylalanine. Left in the record is the CDR3 DNA by itself, 39 bases read in frame from the first base. Clipping removes 7 bases from V and 8 bases from J, with 9 as the unmatched junction base count. The record originates from a study of beta chain features in type 1 diabetes (dated by TCRdb to about 2018). In the study overall: Mean age, gender distribution, total cell number and subset yield did not differ between patients and healthy donors. A total of 85 million to 140 million sorted cells were examined across all samples, and the number of cells per subset was strongly correlated with RNA yield. In the study, TCRB repertoires of sorted circulating CD4+ T cell subsets from recently diagnosed type 1 diabetes patients were compared with those of matched healthy donors. Regulatory and stem cell-like memory subsets were obtained from only 8 patients and roughly eight healthy donors, while naive and central memory subsets were obtained from all 30 or so donors.

The entire isolated RNA was reverse transcribed using the High Capacity cDNA Reverse Transcription Kit, and thus expressed TCRB transcripts were sequenced. Deep immunoSEQ sequencing was performed on naive, central memory and regulatory T cell samples, with an average of approximately 3.9 million total reads per sample. Sorted cells were lysed in RLT buffer and RNA was extracted with DNase-treated RNeasy Micro or Mini kits, depending on cell number. Each cell subset was processed separately to prevent cross-contamination, with patient and healthy donor samples processed together. The immunoSEQ multiplex PCR was used to amplify TCRB sequences from cDNA, yielding 87-bp fragments that span the CDR3 region. Sequencing of the amplicons was done on the Illumina HiSeq platform. The paper's data handling went like this. PCR bias was corrected computationally using synthetic template baselines, and reads within Hamming distance 2 were collapsed, with unmergeable singletons discarded. Reads were aligned to IMGT to assign V, D and J genes, CDR3 length, and insertions or deletions at six rearrangement sites. Within each subset, clonotype counts were normalized to the number of sorted cells before true diversity and Gini coefficients were calculated with the tcR R package. The overlap coefficient, calculated on TCRB nucleotide sequences, was used to quantify repertoire sharing. TCRdb obtained this table from immuneACCESS and retained in-frame rearrangements with V and J assigned. These tables miss some clones; where compared with another copy, unresolved V genes account for less than half of the shortfall, and the remainder is unexplained. V and J calls and clone size are those listed in that table; D and trimming were worked out from the DNA. For this sample there are some 370,000 clones; 9.5% to 10% appear just once. The ten largest clones add up to 0.6% of the sample.

Beyond this particular receptor, the publication reports: Type 1 diabetes patients showed a moderate but significant shortening of TCRB CDR3 length in all four CD4+ subsets. At VDJ recombination sites, patients with type 1 diabetes made fewer insertions and deleted more nucleotides, a pattern implying thymic rearrangement abnormalities. The naive, central memory and regulatory TCRB repertoires appeared to resemble one another more closely among patients than among healthy donors. Because cDNA was sequenced instead of genomic DNA, activated cells with high expression could be over-represented, although the groups did not differ in activation or CD3 levels. Because small numbers of individuals were included in the HLA sub-analyses, any influence of HLA type on TCRB rearrangement was left unresolved. PCR might favor shorter templates, but patient and control samples were amplified and corrected together, so any skew would affect both groups equally.

A single peripheral blood draw of approximately 110 mL on average was collected from each donor into heparinised tubes. Naive, central memory, regulatory and stem cell-like memory CD4+ T cells were sorted on a BD FACSAria II using a panel including CD45RO, CCR7, CD25, CD127, CD95 and CD27. Every sorted population had a purity above 98%. Right away, PBMCs were isolated by Lymphoprep density gradient centrifugation and were stained directly, with no culture step. To minimize batch effects, samples were stained and sorted in pairs, one healthy donor with one patient per experiment. Rearrangement joined TRBV6-6 to TRBJ1-2; 8 middle bases align to TRBD1. The clonotype was recovered from a man aged 30 to 45 with type 1 diabetes. Sequencing used central memory CD4+ T cells from blood. The DNA sequence is as follows: TGTGCCAGCATCTTCGACAGGGGAAGAGGCTACACCTTC. Its protein reads: CASIFDRGRGYTF.